Listed below are T cell receptor beta chains from one sample, sequenced in a study of OX40 agonist ivuxolimab in advanced cancers. The assay was immunoSEQ multiplex PCR, and TCRdb's table has in-frame clones only and misses some. The sample has roughly 40,000 clones; 89% are singletons. The sequenced sample was CD4+ or CD8+ T cells sorted from blood, obtained in a trial of the OX40 agonist ivuxolimab. These receptors originate from an adult with an advanced solid tumor such as melanoma, head and neck, liver or kidney cancer. Both conserved end residues are part of each CDR3. The D gene is left open where the match is weak. The size entry is marked missing in some rows and otherwise reads once, few, many or a size class.

J | size | V | D | CDR3 | DNA
TRBJ1-2 | . | TRBV6-1 | . | CASSQGGYTF | TGTGCCAGCAGTCAGGGGGGCTACACCTTC
TRBJ1-1 | . | TRBV10-1 | . | CATTKNENTEAFF | TGCGCCACGACCAAGAACGAGAACACTGAAGCTTTCTTT
TRBJ2-3 | . | TRBV30 | TRBD2 | CAWSPRWRLAGVGDTQYF | TGTGCCTGGAGCCCCAGGTGGCGCCTAGCGGGAGTTGGAGATACGCAGTATTTT
TRBJ1-5 | . | TRBV7-9 | TRBD1 | CASSSDKDRGPQHF | TGTGCCAGCAGCTCAGATAAGGACAGGGGACCCCAGCATTTT
TRBJ2-3 | medium-sized | TRBV6-1 | . | CASSETAEGGTDTQYF | TGTGCCAGCAGTGAAACGGCCGAAGGAGGCACAGATACGCAGTATTTT
TRBJ2-7 | once | TRBV19 | TRBD1 | CASSPGQGKTYEQYF | TGTGCCAGTAGTCCCGGACAGGGGAAAACCTACGAGCAGTACTTC
TRBJ1-2 | . | TRBV2 | . | CATPDRHYGYTF | TGTGCCACCCCCGACAGACACTATGGCTACACCTTC
TRBJ2-3 | . | TRBV2 | TRBD2 | CARKGLAGNRRSTDTQYF | TGTGCCAGGAAGGGACTAGCGGGTAACCGCCGAAGCACAGATACGCAGTATTTT
TRBJ1-3 | . | TRBV5-4 | . | CASSLSDISGNTIYF | TGTGCCAGCAGCTTGTCAGACATCTCTGGAAACACCATATATTTT
TRBJ2-1 | . | TRBV9 | TRBD2 | CASGSSRSGGAPPHEQFF | TGTGCCAGCGGCTCAAGCCGGAGCGGGGGGGCCCCCCCCCATGAGCAGTTCTTC
TRBJ2-1 | . | TRBV6-5 | . | CASVPQGPPYEQFF | TGTGCCAGCGTCCCTCAGGGCCCCCCATATGAGCAGTTCTTC
TRBJ2-5 | . | TRBV5-8 | . | CASSPTLVQETQYF | TGTGCCAGCAGCCCCACGTTGGTTCAAGAGACCCAGTACTTC
TRBJ2-2 | . | TRBV19 | TRBD2 | CASSIASGGSGELFF | TGTGCCAGTAGTATTGCTAGCGGGGGGTCTGGGGAGCTGTTTTTT
TRBJ2-3 | once | TRBV10-3 | TRBD2 | CAIKTSDPRVDTQYF | TGTGCCATAAAAACTAGCGACCCCAGGGTGGATACGCAGTATTTT
TRBJ1-1 | once | TRBV4-1 | . | CASSQSPGLNTEAFF | TGCGCCAGCAGCCAGTCCCCGGGACTGAACACTGAAGCTTTCTTT